This passage covers 30 T cell receptor beta chains from one sample sequenced in a study of blood T cell repertoires in COVID-19. Assay used: immunoSEQ multiplex PCR; TCRdb lists only in-frame clones, some missing. The sample lists under 150,000 clones; approximately 85% were seen once. Sequencing was carried out using peripheral blood. These receptors all stem from a man older than 75 with acute or convalescent COVID-19.

The V gene is TRBV7-2, the J gene TRBJ2-2; a weak D match, TRBD2 (5 bases). The CDR3 length is 14 residues. V lost 3 bases, J lost 7 bases, and 12 bases lay in between. CDR1 is SGHTA and CDR2 is FQGNSA in the germline V gene. CDR3 protein: CASSLRTVLGELFF. The CDR3 bases are TGTGCCAGCAGCTTGAGGACTGTCCTCGGGGAGCTGTTTTTT.

The chain has TRBV9 and TRBJ1-2, with D maybe TRBD1 (5 bases). The CDR3 is 15 amino acids. Trimming shortened V by 4 bases and J by 1 base, and 14 bases separated the two germline ends. Germline CDR1 and CDR2: SGDLS and YYNGEE. The CDR3 nucleotides read TGTGCCAGCAGCCCTACGGCGGGGGATAACTATGGCTACACCTTC. It translates to CASSPTAGDNYGYTF.

The chain employs TRBV5-1 and TRBJ2-2, with D maybe TRBD1 (5 bases). The germline V gene has CDR1 SGHRS and CDR2 YFSETQ. CDR3 length equals 13 residues. The V end lost 6 bases, the J end lost 3 bases, and 9 bases lay between the germline ends. DNA for the CDR3: TGCGCCAGCACCGGACAAGACACCGGGGAGCTGTTTTTT. Amino acids: CASTGQDTGELFF.

Only a few counts were recorded for this clone. Other DNA sequences in the sample encode the same CDR3. The gene calls are TRBV5-1 and TRBJ2-7, with D unresolved. Trimming removed 4 bases at V and 0 bases at J, with 8 bases between. The CDR3 totals 13 residues. Per the germline V gene, CDR1 is SGHRS and CDR2 is YFSETQ. CDR3 residues: CASSPGLSYEQYF. CDR3 nucleotide sequence: TGCGCCAGCAGCCCAGGCCTCTCCTACGAGCAGTACTTC.

The rearrangement joins TRBV3-1 (or the pseudogene TRBV3-2) to TRBJ2-3, with TRBD2 matching 11 bases. The germline CDR1 and CDR2 sequences are LGHDT and YNNKEL (reference sequence). This CDR3 has 17 amino acids. V was pared by 4 bases and J by 4 bases, with 10 bases of the junction left unmatched. CDR3 protein: CASSLPRLAGKPDTQYF. CDR3 bases: TGTGCCAGCAGCCTCCCCCGACTAGCGGGGAAGCCAGATACGCAGTATTTT.

The J gene is TRBJ1-2, the V gene TRBV3-1 (or the pseudogene TRBV3-2); 8 nucleotides align to TRBD1. This CDR3 is 15 amino acids long. Germline values: CDR1 LGHDT, CDR2 YNNKEL (reference sequence). V was clipped by 2 bases and J by 7 bases; unmatched bases: 9. CDR3 sequence reads: CASSQSGGTGGGYTF. The CDR3 DNA reads as TGTGCCAGCAGCCAATCAGGGGGCACAGGTGGTGGCTACACCTTC.

This clone has just one count. This chain connects TRBV19 to TRBJ2-1; no definite D call. CDR3 length: 16 amino acids. CDR1 and CDR2 (germline): LNHDA, SQIVND (reference sequence). Trimming left V 5 bases short and J 6 bases short, with 20 bases between. DNA for the CDR3: TGTGCCAGTAGTTACCCAGGCTTGCTCGCTGGCAATGAGCAGTTCTTC. Its translation: CASSYPGLLAGNEQFF.

The rearrangement joins TRBV5-5 to TRBJ1-1; D is unclear. The CDR3 extends over 14 amino acids. CDR1 and CDR2 from the germline V gene are SGHKS and YYEKEE (reference sequence). The V and J ends lost 1 base and 0 bases respectively, with 7 bases between them. In nucleotides, the CDR3 is TGTGCCAGCAGCTTGACAGACATGAACACTGAAGCTTTCTTT. Its translation is CASSLTDMNTEAFF.

In its sample, this clone was seen a few times. The chain carries TRBV5-1 and TRBJ1-1, with 8 bases fitting TRBD1. Germline V gene sequence: CDR1 SGHRS, CDR2 YFSETQ. V gave up 2 bases and J gave up 0 bases; unmatched junction bases: 6. The CDR3 covers 16 residues. CDR3 coding DNA: TGCGCCAGCAGCTTTGGACAGGGATTCATGAACACTGAAGCTTTCTTT. Translation: CASSFGQGFMNTEAFF.

The gene calls are TRBV29-1 and TRBJ2-1; TRBD1 agrees at 8 bases. Unmatched junction bases numbered 13, after V lost 6 bases and J lost 9 bases. The CDR3 loop spans 14 amino acids. Germline V lookup: CDR1 SQVTM, CDR2 ANQGSEA. Written as DNA, the CDR3 is TGCAGCGTCACTAGGACAGGGTCGCAAGGTGAGCAGTTCTTC. It is translated as CSVTRTGSQGEQFF.

The CDR3 DNA sequence: TGTGCCAGCAGCCGGACTAGCAACTATGAGCAGTTCTTC. It translates to CASSRTSNYEQFF. The chain has TRBV5-4 and TRBJ2-1, with 8 bases identical to TRBD2. The V gene end was trimmed by 4 bases and the J gene end by 8 bases; junction bases not matched to a gene: 5. The CDR3 has 13 amino acids. Germline V gene data show CDR1 as SGHNT and CDR2 as YYREEE (reference sequence).

V and J are TRBV5-1 and TRBJ2-5, with a possible D match to TRBD1 (5 bases). CDR1 SGHRS and CDR2 YFSETQ come from the germline V gene. Trimming stripped 4 bases from V and 0 bases from J, with 7 bases between. The CDR3 consists of 13 residues. The DNA for the CDR3 is TGCGCCAGCAGCCCGGACAACCAAGAGACCCAGTACTTC. Protein: CASSPDNQETQYF.

The chain links TRBV9 to TRBJ2-1; 9 bases are shared with TRBD2. The CDR3 contains 14 residues. With 2 bases clipped from V and 7 bases from J, the junction kept 4 bases outside the gene matches. The germline CDR1 and CDR2 sequences are SGDLS and YYNGEE. CDR3 protein: CASSVGTSWNEQFF. CDR3 in DNA: TGTGCCAGCAGCGTGGGGACTAGCTGGAATGAGCAGTTCTTC. Full variable domain (outside the CDR3, taken from reference TRBV9 and TRBJ2-1): DSGVTQTPKHLITATGQRVTLRCSPRSGDLSVYWYQQSLDQGLQFLIQYYNGEERAKGNILERFSAQQFPDLHSELNLSSLELGDSALYFCASSVGTSWNEQFFGPGTRLTVL.

This clone was picked up one time. V is TRBV15 and J is TRBJ1-1; unclear D gene. The length of the CDR3 is 13 residues. Deletions cut 0 bases from V and 14 bases from J, with 16 bases between. Germline lookup yields CDR1 LNHNV and CDR2 YYDKDF (reference sequence). In DNA, the CDR3 is TGTGCCACCAGCAGAGACCCCCGTGAGTGGGCGTTCTTT. Translated, it gives CATSRDPREWAFF.

In the case of this clone: At the DNA level, this CDR3 is encoded by other sequences in the same sample as well. This chain connects TRBV2 to TRBJ1-4; D is perhaps TRBD1 (5 bases). The CDR3 is 15 amino acids. V was trimmed by 6 bases and J by 0 bases, leaving 11 bases between them. CDR1 and CDR2 (germline): SNHLY, FYNNEI. The CDR3 coding sequence is TGTGCCAGCAGCGAAACAGGCGCAACTAATGAAAAACTGTTTTTT. Protein: CASSETGATNEKLFF.

V and J are TRBV7-9 and TRBJ2-5; TRBD1 matches 9 bases. Germline V gene data show CDR1 as SEHNR and CDR2 as FQNEAQ (reference sequence). The trim removed 5 bases at V and 2 bases at J, leaving 3 bases unmatched. The CDR3 length is 14 residues. The CDR3 DNA follows: TGTGCCAGCAGCCCTGACAGGGGGCAAGAGACCCAGTACTTC. Translating it yields CASSPDRGQETQYF.

The table lists this clone with a few counts. This chain joins TRBV27 and TRBJ1-5; 8 bases agree with TRBD1. The germline gives CDR1 MNHEY, CDR2 SMNVEV (reference sequence). J lost 3 bases, V lost 5 bases, and 15 bases had no gene match. The CDR3 is 18 residues long. The CDR3 region has the DNA TGTGCCAGCAGTCGAAGTCACGGACAGGGCCCTAACAATCAGCCCCAGCATTTT. Its translation: CASSRSHGQGPNNQPQHF.

The chain has TRBV3-1 (or the pseudogene TRBV3-2) and TRBJ2-1; D might be TRBD1 (5 bases). Germline loops: CDR1 LGHDT, CDR2 YNNKEL (reference sequence). The length of the CDR3 is 13 residues. Trimming cost V 4 bases and J 3 bases, with 7 bases left between them. CDR3 amino acids: CASSRDSYNEQFF. The CDR3 region has the DNA TGTGCCAGCAGCCGAGACAGCTACAATGAGCAGTTCTTC.

V is TRBV10-3 and J is TRBJ1-5, with no clear D. V was clipped by 2 bases and J by 6 bases, with 5 bases between them. CDR1 and CDR2 from the germline V gene are ENHRY and SYGVKD. This CDR3 is built from 12 residues. This CDR3 is CAISEGSQPQHF. CDR3 bases: TGTGCCATCAGTGAGGGCTCTCAGCCCCAGCATTTT.

The V and J genes are TRBV19 and TRBJ1-1; 10 nucleotides align to TRBD1. The CDR3 consists of 14 residues. CDR1 and CDR2 (germline): LNHDA, SQIVND (reference sequence). V lost 6 bases and J lost 8; bases outside the gene matches: 9. CDR3 protein: CASSADLDRGEAFF. As DNA, the CDR3 is TGTGCCAGTAGCGCCGATTTGGACAGGGGGGAAGCTTTCTTT.

The chain uses TRBV10-1 and TRBJ2-3; TRBD2 matches 7 bases. Losses at the gene ends were 4 bases for V and 1 base for J; bases not matched to a gene: 5. The CDR3 is made up of 15 amino acids. Per the germline V gene, CDR1 is WNHNN and CDR2 is SYGVQD (reference sequence). CDR3 protein: CASSVGLAGTDTQYF. Written as DNA, the CDR3 is TGCGCCAGCAGTGTTGGGCTAGCGGGCACAGATACGCAGTATTTT.

The rearrangement joins TRBV11-3 to TRBJ2-3; the D gene is possibly TRBD2 (6 bases). Looked up from germline, CDR1 is SGHNT and CDR2 is YENEEA. This CDR3 region has 15 residues. Trimming took 1 base from V and 4 from J, leaving 12 bases between them. CDR3 protein: CASSLGASVPDTQYF. In nucleotides, the CDR3 is TGTGCCAGCAGCTTAGGGGCTAGCGTGCCAGATACGCAGTATTTT.

In this sample, this clone turned up a few times. The chain is built from TRBV12-5 and TRBJ2-2; 9 bases align to TRBD1. Germline V lookup: CDR1 LGHNT, CDR2 FRNRAP. V trimming: 6 bases; J trimming: 5 bases; junction bases outside the gene matches: 7. The CDR3 loop spans 15 amino acids. CDR3 loop: CASGTGTGKTGELFF. The DNA of the CDR3 is TGTGCTAGTGGCACCGGGACAGGGAAAACCGGGGAGCTGTTTTTT.

The CDR3 loop reads CASSPDRTSGELFF. The CDR3 DNA sequence: TGTGCCAGCTCACCAGACAGGACGTCCGGGGAGCTGTTTTTT. The rearrangement links TRBV18 to TRBJ2-2, with D maybe TRBD1 (6 bases). V was shortened by 2 bases and J by 6 bases, with 10 bases between the two germline ends. This CDR3 is 14 amino acids long. Germline V lookup: CDR1 KGHSH, CDR2 LQKENI.

The V and J genes are TRBV19 and TRBJ1-2; TRBD1 aligns across 8 bases. Per germline, CDR1 LNHDA and CDR2 SQIVND (reference sequence). Unmatched junction bases numbered 6, after V lost 5 bases and J lost 7 bases. The CDR3 length is 13 residues. The CDR3 sequence: CASSLGRGLGYTF. The CDR3 DNA follows: TGTGCCAGTAGTCTGGGCAGGGGGCTTGGCTACACCTTC.

The CDR3 nucleotides read TGTGCCAGCACTCCCGCGACAGGGCCAATCTATGGCTACACCTTC. This translates into CASTPATGPIYGYTF. This chain links TRBV18 with TRBJ1-2, with 7 bases fitting TRBD1. This CDR3 has 15 amino acids. V lost 8 bases and J lost 4; bases outside the gene matches: 13. Per the germline V gene, CDR1 is KGHSH and CDR2 is LQKENI.

The rearrangement joins TRBV4-3 to TRBJ2-3; 7 bases fit TRBD1. The CDR3 sequence is 18 residues long. Trimming cost V 1 base and J 3 bases; bases outside gene matches: 13. Germline V gene sequence: CDR1 LGHNA, CDR2 YSLEER. DNA of the CDR3: TGCGCCAGCAGCCAAGGGCTCCAGGGGGTGAGGATGACAGATACGCAGTATTTT. Translation gives CASSQGLQGVRMTDTQYF.

The V gene is TRBV28, the J gene TRBJ2-5; TRBD1 might be the D (6 bases). The germline V and J ends were trimmed by 2 bases and 1 base, with 11 bases remaining between them. This CDR3 region has 15 residues. Germline CDR1 MDHEN, CDR2 SYDVKM. This CDR3 is CASSLQGLAQETQYF. The CDR3 nucleotides read TGTGCCAGCAGTTTACAGGGGTTGGCCCAAGAGACCCAGTACTTC.

V usage is TRBV7-2 and J usage is TRBJ2-5, with 7 bases matching TRBD2. Trimming cost V 5 bases and J 2 bases; bases outside gene matches: 20. The CDR3 spans 19 residues. Germline CDR1 and CDR2: SGHTA and FQGNSA. The CDR3, as DNA: TGTGCCAGCAGCCCTAGATTTTTGACTTTAGCGGGCAAACAAGAGACCCAGTACTTC. This sequence encodes CASSPRFLTLAGKQETQYF.

The rearrangement uses TRBV28 and TRBJ2-3; D possibly corresponds to TRBD2 (5 bases). This CDR3 is built from 14 residues. V lost 5 bases, J lost 1 base, and 10 bases lay in between. In germline, CDR1 is MDHEN, CDR2 SYDVKM. CDR3 bases: TGTGCCAGCAGTCCCTGGGAGCGCACAGATACGCAGTATTTT. Translation gives CASSPWERTDTQYF.